Included here is one T cell receptor beta chain sequence, with context. Its antigen is unidentified. One end of the junction fails to match germline, which may point to a read error. These data are taken from a study of T cells in Graves' hyperthyroidism and ophthalmopathy. From RNA transcripts, TCR beta CDR3 regions were amplified. HTBI primers were the set used in a first-round RT-PCR of the TCR CDR3. Using its own MiXCR run on the multiplex PCR reads, TCRdb lists one record per CDR3 protein. This table holds around 60,000 distinct CDR3 sequences, less than 50% found once. Overall study results and limits: Classification by a 13 V-J model distinguished ophthalmopathy from stable hyperthyroidism. Among clonotypes expanded in thyroid above 0.001, most were also found in blood.

Among ophthalmopathy patients, the Clinical Activity Score reached at least 3, the NOSPECS grade reached at least 4, and duration remained under 3 months. Extraction of PBMCs used around 9.6 ml of fresh peripheral blood. The CDR3 runs 14 residues. Germline CDR1 SGHRS, CDR2 YFSETQ. The sequenced sample consisted of blood. The clonotype comes from a young woman with Graves' ophthalmopathy. The chain is built from TRBV5-1 and TRBJ2-3; 7 bases line up with TRBD2. The CDR3 sequence is CTSSLAGVTDTQYF. The DNA for the CDR3 is TGCACCAGCAGCTTGGCGGGAGTGACGGATACGCAGTATTTT.